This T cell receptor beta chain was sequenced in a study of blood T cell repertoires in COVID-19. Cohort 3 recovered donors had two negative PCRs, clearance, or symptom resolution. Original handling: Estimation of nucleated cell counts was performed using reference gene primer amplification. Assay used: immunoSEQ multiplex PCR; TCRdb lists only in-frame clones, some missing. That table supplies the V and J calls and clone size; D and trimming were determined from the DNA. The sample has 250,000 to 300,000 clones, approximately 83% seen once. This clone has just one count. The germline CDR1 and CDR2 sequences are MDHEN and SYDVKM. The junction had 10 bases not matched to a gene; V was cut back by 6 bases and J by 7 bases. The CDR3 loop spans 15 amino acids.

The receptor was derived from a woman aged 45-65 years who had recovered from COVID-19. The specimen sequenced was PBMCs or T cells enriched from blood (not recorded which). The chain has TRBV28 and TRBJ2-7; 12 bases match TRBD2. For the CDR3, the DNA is TGTGCCAGCAGACCAGGGACTAGCGGGTTCGGGGAGCAGTACTTC. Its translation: CASRPGTSGFGEQYF. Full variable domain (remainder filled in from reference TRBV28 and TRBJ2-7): DVKVTQSSRYLVKRTGEKVFLECVQDMDHENMFWYRQDPGLGLRLIYFSYDVKMKEKGDIPEGYSVSREKKERFSLILESASTNQTSMYLCASRPGTSGFGEQYFGPGTRLTVT.